Listed here are 13 T cell receptor beta chains from one sample, sequenced in a study of T cell repertoires in cytomegalovirus infection. In TCRdb, the reads were re-called with MiXCR into one record per CDR3 protein. Among about a million distinct CDR3 sequences, less than 40% were seen once, and the ten largest hold roughly 13%. No cognate antigen is known for these TCRs. Source: cultured CD8+ T cells from PBMCs, taken from culture after CMV antigen stimulation. Receptors were obtained from a human donor in good health (CMV status not recorded). Some clones in this sample may be carry-over from other donors' samples.

The V gene is TRBV4-1, the J gene TRBJ1-1, with D perhaps matching TRBD1 (5 bases). Per germline, CDR1 MGHRA and CDR2 YSYEKL. This CDR3 spans 14 amino acids. Trimming stripped 3 bases from V and 3 bases from J, with 11 bases between. CDR3 protein: CASSHRWGDTEAFF. The CDR3 DNA follows: TGCGCCAGCAGCCATCGGTGGGGGGACACTGAAGCTTTCTTT.

The gene calls are TRBV23-1 and TRBJ2-1; 7 positions match TRBD1. TRBV23-1 belongs to the ORF category, with a function that is uncertain. The CDR3 runs 16 residues. V shed 2 bases and J 3 bases; nucleotides not matched to a gene: 7. The CDR3, as DNA: TGCGCCAGCAGTCAAAGAGACAGGGTTCTCTACAATGAGCAGTTCTTC. Amino acids: CASSQRDRVLYNEQFF.

V usage is TRBV4-3 and J usage is TRBJ1-2, with TRBD1 matching 8 bases. The CDR3 runs 15 residues. V shed 0 bases and J 6 bases; nucleotides not matched to a gene: 6. In germline, CDR1 is LGHNA, CDR2 YSLEER. Written as DNA, the CDR3 is TGCGCCAGCAGCCAAGATCGGACAGGGAGGAATGGCTACACCTTC. This encodes CASSQDRTGRNGYTF.

This clonotype was observed a handful of times. V is TRBV6-1 and J is TRBJ2-7; 10 bases are shared with TRBD1. J was trimmed by 3 bases and V by 6 bases; bases with no gene match: 5. CDR1 is MNHNS and CDR2 is SASEGT in the germline V gene. CDR3 length equals 14 residues. CDR3 sequence: CASRRGTGDYEQYV. In DNA form, the CDR3 reads TGTGCCAGCAGGAGGGGGACAGGGGACTACGAGCAGTACGTC.

This clonotype has only one observation. The rearrangement joins TRBV9 to TRBJ1-4; 11 bases map to TRBD1. CDR1 and CDR2 (germline): SGDLS, YYNGEE. This CDR3 has 16 amino acids. The V gene end was trimmed by 4 bases and the J gene end by 8 bases; junction bases not matched to a gene: 10. The CDR3 DNA reads as TGTGCCAGCAGCCCGATTGGGACAGGGGGACTAGAAAAACTGTTTTTT. The encoded protein is CASSPIGTGGLEKLFF. Using reference TRBV9 and TRBJ1-4 for the parts outside the CDR3, the full variable domain is DSGVTQTPKHLITATGQRVTLRCSPRSGDLSVYWYQQSLDQGLQFLIQYYNGEERAKGNILERFSAQQFPDLHSELNLSSLELGDSALYFCASSPIGTGGLEKLFFGSGTQLSVL.

In this sample, this clonotype turned up many times. The chain has TRBV7-8 and TRBJ2-2; D uncertain. The V and J ends lost 8 bases and 0 bases respectively, with 10 bases between them. Germline lookup yields CDR1 SGHVS and CDR2 FQNEAQ. CDR3 length: 14 residues. The CDR3 reads CASHGRTNTGELFF. DNA of the CDR3: TGTGCCAGCCACGGCCGGACGAACACCGGGGAGCTGTTTTTT.

The sample holds one count of this clonotype. The chain carries TRBV11-3 and TRBJ2-2, with 7 bases that match TRBD2. V trimming: 5 bases; J trimming: 5 bases; junction bases outside the gene matches: 11. The CDR3 runs to 16 residues. Germline V gene lookup returns CDR1 SGHNT and CDR2 YENEEA. The CDR3 sequence: CASSPRDYRRTGELFF. The DNA of the CDR3 is TGTGCCAGCAGCCCCCGGGACTATCGAAGGACCGGGGAGCTGTTTTTT.

In its sample, this clonotype was seen a few times. The rearrangement uses TRBV6-1 and TRBJ2-2; D possibly corresponds to TRBD2 (6 bases). Germline loops: CDR1 MNHNS, CDR2 SASEGT. This CDR3 comprises 13 residues. Trimming removed 6 bases at V and 6 bases at J, with 11 bases between. The CDR3 here is CASSTPGAGELFF. As DNA, the CDR3 is TGTGCCAGCAGCACCCCGGGGGCCGGGGAGCTGTTTTTT.

This clonotype was counted between two and nine times. The J gene is TRBJ2-5, the V gene TRBV20-1; TRBD1 matches 9 bases. Germline trimming cut 0 bases from V and 5 bases from J; bases unmatched to any gene: 7. This CDR3 comprises 15 residues. Germline CDR1 DFQATT, CDR2 SNEGSKA (reference sequence). CDR3 in DNA: TGCAGTGCTAGAGATCTGGGCGACAGGGGGGAGACCCAGTACTTC. It specifies CSARDLGDRGETQYF.

The chain couples TRBV6-5 to TRBJ2-7; possible D gene TRBD1, 6 bases. CDR1 is MNHEY and CDR2 is SVGAGI in the germline V gene. The ends were cut back, 11 bases at V and 6 bases at J, with 17 bases in the middle. This CDR3 is 12 amino acids long. CDR3 sequence (DNA): TGTGCCTCCCCTCGGGGCAGGGGCGAGCAGTACGTC. Translated, it gives CASPRGRGEQYV.

DNA of the CDR3: TGCGCCAGCAGCCAACTCGCAACTAGAACCGGGGAGCTGTTTTTT. Translating it yields CASSQLATRTGELFF. The chain combines TRBV4-1 with TRBJ2-2, with a possible D match to TRBD2 (5 bases). CDR3 size: 15 residues. V shed 2 bases and J shed 5 bases, with 12 bases lying between them. CDR1 and CDR2 (germline): MGHRA, YSYEKL.

This clonotype appeared a few times. The V and J genes are TRBV6-5 and TRBJ1-2; TRBD1 aligns across 8 bases. The germline gives CDR1 MNHEY, CDR2 SVGAGI. This CDR3 comprises 14 residues. Trimming at V came to 5 bases and at J to 0 bases, leaving 2 bases not matched to a gene. CDR3 region: CASSRQGPNYGYTF. The CDR3 nucleotides read TGTGCCAGCAGTAGACAGGGGCCTAACTATGGCTACACCTTC.

A few counts support this clonotype. The rearrangement links TRBV6-6 to TRBJ1-5; D gene uncertain. The CDR3 is made up of 11 amino acids. Trimming removed 0 bases from V and 8 bases from J, with 2 bases in between. Germline lookup yields CDR1 MNHNY and CDR2 SVGAGI (reference sequence). In DNA form, the CDR3 reads TGTGCCAGCAGTTACTCTGAGCCCCAGCATTTT. Translation: CASSYSEPQHF.